Each of the 6 T cell receptor beta chains below was sequenced from the same sample in a study of T cell responses to AZD1222 COVID-19 vaccine (dated by TCRdb to the early 2020s). To prepare the library, the immunoSEQ multiplex PCR assay was applied. What TCRdb holds here is the immuneACCESS table cut down to in-frame rearrangements. Part of the clones is not present; checked against another copy, under half of the missing clones reflect an unresolved V gene, and the others are unexplained. Here the sample has about 140,000 clones; 85% to 95% occur a single time. The top ten clones comprise more than 10% of the sample. The intended sense of this specimen's time point label: sample from adult after SARS-CoV-2 infection, after symptom onset. Material: peripheral blood, obtained after recovery from COVID-19. These receptors came from an adult who had recovered from COVID-19.

V is TRBV18 and J is TRBJ1-3; D possibly corresponds to TRBD1 (5 bases). Germline V gives CDR1 KGHSH, CDR2 LQKENI. V dropped 3 bases and J dropped 2 bases, with 11 bases sitting between them. The CDR3 spans 15 residues. The DNA for the CDR3 is TGTGCCAGCTCACCGGAGGGGCGAGCTGGAAACACCATATATTTT. This gives the protein CASSPEGRAGNTIYF.

This chain joins TRBV14 and TRBJ1-4; possibly TRBD1 for D (6 bases). The CDR3 sequence is 15 residues long. Germline values: CDR1 SGHDN, CDR2 FVKESK. The germline V and J ends were trimmed by 4 bases and 4 bases, with 13 bases remaining between them. The CDR3 reads CASSLRTAINEKLFF. CDR3 sequence (DNA): TGTGCCAGCAGCCTCAGGACAGCCATTAATGAAAAACTGTTTTTT. Full variable domain (missing parts from reference TRBV14 and TRBJ1-4): EAGVTQFPSHSVIEKGQTVTLRCDPISGHDNLYWYRRVMGKEIKFLLHFVKESKQDESGMPNNRFLAERTGGTYSTLKVQPAELEDSGVYFCASSLRTAINEKLFFGSGTQLSVL.

The V and J genes are TRBV5-5 and TRBJ1-4; D gene ambiguous. This CDR3 region has 14 residues. V was pared by 1 base and J by 7 bases, with 11 bases between. CDR1 and CDR2 from the germline V gene are SGHKS and YYEKEE (reference sequence). The CDR3 loop reads CASSLRAEGEKLFF. The CDR3, as DNA: TGTGCCAGCAGCTTGAGGGCGGAGGGTGAAAAACTGTTTTTT.

This clone has a handful of counts. V gene TRBV5-1 combines with J gene TRBJ2-3, with 15 bases fitting TRBD2. Germline V gives CDR1 SGHRS, CDR2 YFSETQ. V was clipped by 4 bases and J by 0 bases; unmatched bases: 3. The CDR3 extends over 17 amino acids. CDR3 in amino acids: CASSGTSGRTSTDTQYF. The DNA for the CDR3 is TGCGCCAGCAGCGGGACTAGCGGGAGGACTAGCACAGATACGCAGTATTTT.

The chain employs TRBV7-9 and TRBJ1-2, with D possibly TRBD1 on 5 matching bases. The CDR3 contains 13 residues. CDR1 is SEHNR, CDR2 FQNEAQ, per germline (reference sequence). V shed 5 bases and J shed 3 bases, with 10 bases lying between them. The DNA of the CDR3 is TGTGCCAGCAGCGCGGGACGGGACTATGGCTACACCTTC. Protein: CASSAGRDYGYTF.

The chain couples TRBV18 to TRBJ2-1; no clear D. Trimming cost V 3 bases and J 4 bases, with 7 bases left between them. The germline gives CDR1 KGHSH, CDR2 LQKENI. There are 13 residues in the CDR3. CDR3 region: CASSPKSYNEQFF. DNA of the CDR3: TGTGCCAGCTCACCGAAGTCTTACAATGAGCAGTTCTTC. Supplemented by reference TRBV18 and TRBJ2-1, the full variable domain reads NAGVMQNPRHLVRRRGQEARLRCSPMKGHSHVYWYRQLPEEGLKFMVYLQKENIIDESGMPKERFSAEFPKEGPSILRIQQVVRGDSAAYFCASSPKSYNEQFFGPGTRLTVL.